This passage covers 13 T cell receptor beta chains from one sample sequenced in a study of Graves' ophthalmopathy and Graves' hyperthyroidism. The TCR beta CDR3 regions underwent amplification from RNA transcripts. RT-PCR with HTBI primers came first, then second-round multiplex PCR. TCRdb reprocessed the multiplex PCR reads via MiXCR and lists one record per CDR3 protein. The data show 500,000 to 800,000 distinct CDR3 sequences, 35% to 50% seen once. The sample consisted of peripheral blood. These receptors originate from an adult man with Graves' ophthalmopathy.

With respect to this clonotype: This sequence may be a read error, since a much larger clone differs from it by one base. Since no conserved phenylalanine or tryptophan closes the CDR3, a read error is the likely cause. V gene TRBV19 combines with J gene TRBJ2-7; D call uncertain. Germline assignment: CDR1 LNHDA and CDR2 SQIVND (reference sequence). V was cut by 5 bases and J by 2 bases, with 19 bases left in between. This CDR3 spans 16 amino acids. The DNA for the CDR3 is TGTGCCAGTAGTGCTTTTGCGGTCCATGTACCCTACGAGCAGTACTCC. This codes for CASSAFAVHVPYEQYS.

This clonotype was seen a handful of times. CDR3 coding DNA: TGTGCCAGCAGCGCACCGACGGGACAGGATGCGAACACCGGGGAGCTGTTTTTT. Translating it yields CASSAPTGQDANTGELFF. V is TRBV9 and J is TRBJ2-2, with 8 nucleotides matching TRBD1. This CDR3 is 18 amino acids long. In germline, CDR1 is SGDLS, CDR2 YYNGEE. J lost 0 bases, V lost 3 bases, and 10 bases had no gene match.

This clonotype was detected a few times. This chain uses TRBV13 with TRBJ2-7, with 8 bases that match TRBD1. Germline CDR1 reads PRHDT; CDR2 reads FYEKMQ (reference sequence). The CDR3 is 16 residues long. Trimming at V came to 6 bases and at J to 7 bases, leaving 17 bases not matched to a gene. CDR3 residues: CASRRNGDRGFGEQYF. Written as DNA, the CDR3 is TGTGCCAGCAGACGAAACGGAGACAGGGGTTTTGGAGAGCAGTACTTC. Full variable domain (rest looked up from reference TRBV13 and TRBJ2-7): AAGVIQSPRHLIKEKRETATLKCYPIPRHDTVYWYQQGPGQDPQFLISFYEKMQSDKGSIPDRFSAQQFSDYHSELNMSSLELGDSALYFCASRRNGDRGFGEQYFGPGTRLTVT.

With respect to this clonotype: This may be a read error, as it is one base from a much larger clone. The chain couples TRBV5-6 to TRBJ2-7; D is ambiguous. V was clipped by 5 bases and J by 3 bases, with 9 bases between them. The V gene's germline CDR1 is SGHDT and CDR2 YYEEEE. CDR3 size: 12 residues. The DNA for the CDR3 is TGTGCCAGCAGGAAGAACAACTACGAGCAGTACGTC. Its translation: CASRKNNYEQYV.

Remarks on this clonotype: This sequence may be a read error, since a much larger clone differs from it by one base. This sequence joins TRBV6-2 or TRBV6-3 and TRBJ1-2; no definite D call. The CDR3 is 13 amino acids. Germline V lookup: CDR1 MNHEY, CDR2 SVGEGT. Trimming stripped 5 bases from V and 7 bases from J, with 14 bases between. The CDR3 DNA reads TGTGCCAGCAGTGAAACCGGGGAACGTGGCTACACCTTC. Its translation is CASSETGERGYTF.

There are many counts of this clonotype. The chain has TRBV29-1 and TRBJ1-1, with D possibly being TRBD1 (5 bases). Between the trimmed V and J ends, which lost 6 bases and 4 bases, there was a span of 12 bases. Germline V gene sequence: CDR1 SQVTM, CDR2 ANQGSEA. The CDR3 is 12 amino acids. The CDR3 region is CSVPSGATEAFF. DNA of the CDR3: TGCAGCGTCCCTAGTGGGGCCACTGAAGCTTTCTTT.

A remark on this clonotype: At one boundary the junction diverges from the germline segment, which might be a read error. The V and J genes are TRBV15 and TRBJ1-6; possible D gene TRBD1, 5 bases. CDR1 LNHNV and CDR2 YYDKDF come from the germline V gene (reference sequence). The CDR3 is 13 amino acids. The DNA for the CDR3 is TGTACCACCAGTCGGGGGTTACATTCACCCCTCCACTTT. Translation: CTTSRGLHSPLHF.

Many counts were recorded for this clonotype. The rearrangement links TRBV19 to TRBJ1-1; 7 nucleotides line up with TRBD1. Germline lookup yields CDR1 LNHDA and CDR2 SQIVND (reference sequence). The ends lost 10 bases at V and 4 bases at J; junction bases unmatched: 12. The CDR3 spans 14 residues. The CDR3 loop is CATASTGTGTEAFF. The CDR3 region has the DNA TGTGCCACCGCGTCGACAGGGACCGGCACTGAAGCTTTCTTT.

This clonotype was seen ten or more times. The V call is TRBV19, the J call TRBJ2-2; perhaps TRBD1 as D (6 bases). V lost 3 bases to trimming and J lost 6 bases, with 8 bases between them. This CDR3 has 13 residues. The V gene's germline CDR1 is LNHDA and CDR2 SQIVND (reference sequence). CDR3 protein: CASSIRQAGELFF. DNA for the CDR3: TGTGCCAGTAGTATTCGACAGGCCGGGGAGCTGTTTTTT.

This clonotype has just a few counts. The chain links TRBV19 to TRBJ2-7; weak D call: TRBD2 (5 bases). V lost 1 base, J lost 4 bases, and 8 bases lay in between. Germline values: CDR1 LNHDA, CDR2 SQIVND (reference sequence). CDR3 length equals 13 residues. CDR3 coding DNA: TGTGCCAGTAGTATAGGTCCGGGATACGAGCAGTACTTC. Its protein is CASSIGPGYEQYF. Variable domain in full (rest from reference TRBV19 and TRBJ2-7): DGGITQSPKYLFRKEGQNVTLSCEQNLNHDAMYWYRQDPGQGLRLIYYSQIVNDFQKGDIAEGYSVSREKKESFPLTVTSAQKNPTAFYLCASSIGPGYEQYFGPGTRLTVT.

This clonotype was counted between two and nine times. This rearrangement joins TRBV9 to TRBJ2-7; D gene unclear. Per the germline V gene, CDR1 is SGDLS and CDR2 is YYNGEE. V lost 4 bases and J lost 5, with 16 bases in between. The CDR3 has 14 amino acids. The CDR3 protein is CASSPRRAVHEQYF. The DNA for the CDR3 is TGTGCCAGCAGCCCTAGAAGGGCTGTTCACGAGCAGTACTTC.

This sequence joins TRBV29-1 and TRBJ2-5, with 7 bases lining up with TRBD2. With 6 bases clipped from V and 4 bases from J, the junction kept 11 bases outside the gene matches. Germline values: CDR1 SQVTM, CDR2 ANQGSEA. The CDR3 extends over 14 amino acids. CDR3 residues: CSVPSEGGIETQYF. DNA of the CDR3: TGCAGCGTCCCTAGCGAGGGAGGGATAGAGACCCAGTACTTC.

This clonotype was found many times. This CDR3 reads CASSLASLETQYF. CDR3 bases: TGTGCCAGCAGCTTGGCCAGCCTGGAGACCCAGTACTTC. This rearrangement joins TRBV5-6 to TRBJ2-5; D is unresolved. The germline V gene has CDR1 SGHDT and CDR2 YYEEEE. CDR3 size: 13 residues. Trimming removed 0 bases at V and 5 bases at J, with 8 bases between.